These 26 T cell receptor beta chains share one sample of origin, sequenced in a study of T cells after yellow fever vaccination. TCRdb used MiXCR to reprocess the 5' RACE reads, holding one entry per CDR3 protein. The data hold under 600,000 distinct CDR3 sequences, with around a fifth observed a single time. The sample here was PBMCs, taken roughly 20 days after the first yellow fever vaccination. These receptors were taken from a man younger than 30 who received the YFV17D yellow fever vaccine.

This sequence joins TRBV2 and TRBJ2-1; 8 nucleotides line up with TRBD1. This CDR3 spans 14 amino acids. Germline V gene lookup returns CDR1 SNHLY and CDR2 FYNNEI. J gave up 6 bases and V 6 bases, and 7 bases lay outside the gene matches. The CDR3 protein is CASSLQGVSNEQFF. Written as DNA, the CDR3 is TGTGCCAGCAGCCTACAGGGGGTGAGCAATGAGCAGTTCTTC.

This clonotype was observed at least ten times. The chain joins TRBV25-1 to TRBJ2-5; TRBD1 agrees at 8 bases. Per the germline V gene, CDR1 is MGHDK and CDR2 is SYGVNS. V trimming: 2 bases; J trimming: 5 bases; junction bases outside the gene matches: 4. There are 14 residues in the CDR3. CDR3 nucleotides: TGTGCCAGCAGTGAACAGGGGGCATCGGAGACCCAGTACTTC. Its translation is CASSEQGASETQYF.

V and J are TRBV4-2 and TRBJ2-5, with D perhaps matching TRBD1 or TRBD2 (5 bases each). Trimming cost V 4 bases and J 2 bases, with 11 bases left between them. The germline CDR1 and CDR2 sequences are LGHNA and YNFKEQ. The CDR3 sequence is 14 residues long. The CDR3 reads CASSPGQRQETQYF. The CDR3 DNA reads TGTGCCAGCAGCCCGGGGCAGAGGCAAGAGACCCAGTACTTC.

CDR3 in amino acids: CASSQRGQGEKLFF. CDR3 DNA sequence: TGTGCCAGCAGCCAAAGGGGTCAAGGGGAAAAACTGTTTTTT. This chain links TRBV3-1 with TRBJ1-4, with D possibly matching TRBD1 (5 bases). The germline V and J ends were trimmed by 2 bases and 8 bases, with 12 bases remaining between them. This CDR3 comprises 14 residues. CDR1 is LGHDT, CDR2 YNNKEL, per germline (reference sequence).

This clonotype was counted a few times. The chain links TRBV4-1 to TRBJ2-7; D may be TRBD1 (6 bases). CDR1 and CDR2 (germline): MGHRA, YSYEKL. V was cut by 5 bases and J by 0 bases, with 11 bases left in between. CDR3 length: 14 amino acids. The CDR3 DNA is TGCGCCAGCAGCTACCGGGACACCTCCTACGAGCAGTACTTC. Amino acids: CASSYRDTSYEQYF.

This chain links TRBV19 with TRBJ2-1; 12 bases match TRBD2. Germline CDR1 is LNHDA and CDR2 is SQIVND (reference sequence). CDR3 length: 16 amino acids. Losses at the gene ends were 7 bases for V and 6 bases for J; bases not matched to a gene: 10. CDR3 nucleotide sequence: TGTGCCAGTACCACAGGGGCTAGCGGGGGGGCCAATGAGCAGTTCTTC. Translating gives CASTTGASGGANEQFF. Full variable domain (outside the CDR3, taken from reference TRBV19 and TRBJ2-1): DGGITQSPKYLFRKEGQNVTLSCEQNLNHDAMYWYRQDPGQGLRLIYYSQIVNDFQKGDIAEGYSVSREKKESFPLTVTSAQKNPTAFYLCASTTGASGGANEQFFGPGTRLTVL.

V gene TRBV3-1 combines with J gene TRBJ1-5; tentative D call: TRBD1 (5 bases). In germline, CDR1 is LGHDT, CDR2 YNNKEL (reference sequence). Between the trimmed V and J ends, which lost 4 bases and 3 bases, there was a span of 13 bases. The CDR3 is 15 amino acids. Here the CDR3 DNA reads TGTGCCAGCAGCCCAGGCAGGGCGGTCAATCAGCCCCAGCATTTT. Its translation is CASSPGRAVNQPQHF.

The rearrangement uses TRBV5-1 and TRBJ1-1; no reliable D call. Trimming shortened V by 4 bases and J by 2 bases, and 18 bases separated the two germline ends. Germline CDR1 is SGHRS and CDR2 is YFSETQ. The CDR3 consists of 16 residues. Written as DNA, the CDR3 is TGCGCCAGCAGCCGGGAAGGGTCAAGGTCAAACACTGAAGCTTTCTTT. It is translated as CASSREGSRSNTEAFF.

The genes are TRBV9 and TRBJ2-3, with 8 bases matching TRBD1. The V gene end was trimmed by 1 base and the J gene end by 5 bases; junction bases not matched to a gene: 9. This CDR3 comprises 16 residues. Germline CDR1 SGDLS, CDR2 YYNGEE. CDR3 sequence: CASSVWSGGMGDTQYF. The CDR3 nucleotides read TGTGCCAGCAGCGTATGGTCAGGGGGCATGGGAGATACGCAGTATTTT.

This chain links TRBV3-1 with TRBJ1-1; D is perhaps TRBD1 (5 bases). V dropped 4 bases and J dropped 4 bases, with 13 bases sitting between them. Germline V lookup: CDR1 LGHDT, CDR2 YNNKEL (reference sequence). The CDR3 is 14 amino acids. The CDR3, as DNA: TGTGCCAGCAGCCTAGGGGCCCGGGGCACTGAAGCTTTCTTT. This codes for CASSLGARGTEAFF.

The CDR3 DNA is TGTGCCAGCACCAAACGGGGATTGAACACTGAAGCTTTCTTT. This gives the protein CASTKRGLNTEAFF. The rearrangement uses TRBV7-4 and TRBJ1-1; D is ambiguous. CDR3 size: 14 residues. Germline loops: CDR1 SGHVT, CDR2 SQSDAQ. Trimming stripped 7 bases from V and 0 bases from J, with 12 bases between.

This chain links TRBV7-9 with TRBJ2-5, with 8 bases matching TRBD1. Germline V gives CDR1 SEHNR, CDR2 FQNEAQ (reference sequence). Trimming removed 5 bases from V and 10 bases from J; junction bases left unmatched: 9. The CDR3 is made up of 13 amino acids. CDR3 residues: CASSRTGKGGQYF. DNA of the CDR3: TGTGCCAGCAGCAGGACAGGGAAGGGTGGCCAGTACTTC.

The V gene is TRBV12-3 or TRBV12-4, the J gene TRBJ1-5; possibly TRBD1 for D (6 bases). V lost 7 bases, J lost 6 bases, and 19 bases lay in between. This CDR3 has 15 residues. The CDR3 loop is CASILGSRGGQPQHF. In DNA form, the CDR3 reads TGTGCCAGCATCCTGGGAAGCAGGGGAGGTCAGCCCCAGCATTTT.

The chain joins TRBV18 to TRBJ2-2, with D hard to call. The V end lost 2 bases, the J end lost 1 base, and 8 bases lay between the germline ends. The V gene's germline CDR1 is KGHSH and CDR2 LQKENI. The CDR3 is made up of 15 amino acids. The CDR3 loop is CASSPRALNTGELFF. The CDR3 DNA follows: TGTGCCAGCTCACCAAGGGCTCTGAACACCGGGGAGCTGTTTTTT.

V is TRBV5-1 and J is TRBJ2-1; 9 nucleotides line up with TRBD2. CDR3 size: 14 residues. Germline values: CDR1 SGHRS, CDR2 YFSETQ. V lost 5 bases and J lost 9; bases outside the gene matches: 9. The CDR3 is CASRTAGGPGEQFF. In DNA form, the CDR3 reads TGCGCCAGCAGAACGGCGGGGGGGCCAGGTGAGCAGTTCTTC.

A few counts support this clonotype. CDR3 residues: CASSGAPNYGYTF. CDR3 bases: TGCGCCAGCAGCGGGGCCCCAAACTATGGCTACACCTTC. V gene TRBV5-1 combines with J gene TRBJ1-2, with D possibly TRBD1 on 5 matching bases. The V and J ends lost 4 bases and 2 bases respectively, with 9 bases between them. Per the germline V gene, CDR1 is SGHRS and CDR2 is YFSETQ. The CDR3 contains 13 residues.

This clonotype has at least ten counts. CDR3 loop: CASIGVGGGTSGPQHF. In DNA form, the CDR3 reads TGTGCCAGCATTGGCGTTGGAGGGGGGACCTCGGGGCCCCAGCATTTT. The rearrangement links TRBV6-2 or TRBV6-3 to TRBJ1-5; D is possibly TRBD1 (6 bases). This CDR3 region has 16 residues. Between the trimmed V and J ends, which lost 7 bases and 9 bases, there was a span of 25 bases. Germline loops: CDR1 MNHEY, CDR2 SVGEGT.

This chain uses TRBV4-3 with TRBJ2-3, with D possibly matching TRBD1 (6 bases). From germline, CDR1 is LGHNA and CDR2 YSLEER. The CDR3 is 17 amino acids. Deletions cut 0 bases from V and 6 bases from J, with 19 bases between. CDR3 sequence reads: CASSQDLVGALADTQYF. The CDR3 DNA reads as TGCGCCAGCAGCCAAGATTTGGTGGGGGCGCTGGCTGATACGCAGTATTTT.

This clonotype was seen a single time. This chain connects TRBV20-1 to TRBJ1-3, with 9 bases that match TRBD1. V lost 6 bases to trimming and J lost 13 bases; unmatched junction nucleotides: 10. From germline, CDR1 is DFQATT and CDR2 SNEGSKA (reference sequence). The CDR3 spans 12 residues. This CDR3 reads CSARQGVRQIYF. The DNA of the CDR3 is TGCAGTGCGAGACAGGGGGTCCGCCAAATATATTTT.

This clonotype has only a few counts. The chain couples TRBV5-6 to TRBJ1-5; D remains ambiguous. Germline CDR1 is SGHDT and CDR2 is YYEEEE. The V and J ends lost 4 bases and 4 bases respectively, with 12 bases between them. This CDR3 is built from 14 residues. The DNA of the CDR3 is TGTGCCAGCAGCGCGAGCCTGATGAATCAGCCCCAGCATTTT. Translated, it gives CASSASLMNQPQHF.

The chain employs TRBV7-9 and TRBJ2-2; D is ambiguous. This CDR3 has 13 residues. In germline, CDR1 is SEHNR, CDR2 FQNEAQ (reference sequence). The ends were cut back, 4 bases at V and 4 bases at J, with 7 bases in the middle. The DNA for the CDR3 is TGTGCCAGCAGCTCTAGATCCACCGGGGAGCTGTTTTTT. Amino acids: CASSSRSTGELFF.

The chain combines TRBV6-5 with TRBJ2-3, with D tentatively TRBD2 (7 bases). CDR3 length equals 15 residues. Trimming left V 2 bases short and J 2 bases short, with 11 bases between. CDR1 and CDR2 from the germline V gene are MNHEY and SVGAGI. The DNA for the CDR3 is TGTGCCAGCAGTTACATGCGGGGGCTCACAGATACGCAGTATTTT. This codes for CASSYMRGLTDTQYF.

The chain employs TRBV20-1 and TRBJ1-5; D is unclear. CDR3 length: 15 amino acids. V lost 5 bases and J 6 bases, leaving 20 bases between the germline ends. CDR1 DFQATT and CDR2 SNEGSKA come from the germline V gene (reference sequence). The CDR3 here is CSAEPILPRGQPQHF. CDR3 nucleotide sequence: TGCAGTGCTGAACCCATTCTCCCACGGGGTCAGCCCCAGCATTTT.

This chain links TRBV4-1 with TRBJ1-2, with TRBD1 matching 8 bases. V trimming: 3 bases; J trimming: 8 bases; junction bases outside the gene matches: 11. Germline CDR1 and CDR2: MGHRA and YSYEKL. The CDR3 contains 15 residues. The CDR3 protein is CASSHLFPGGWGYTF. The CDR3 nucleotides are TGCGCCAGCAGCCATCTATTCCCAGGGGGCTGGGGCTACACCTTC.

The rearrangement uses TRBV5-1 and TRBJ1-2; TRBD1 might be the D (6 bases). CDR1 is SGHRS, CDR2 YFSETQ, per germline. V dropped 1 base and J dropped 0 bases, with 13 bases sitting between them. The CDR3 spans 16 residues. Here the CDR3 reads CASSLWGQRPNYGYTF. The CDR3 coding sequence is TGCGCCAGCAGCTTGTGGGGGCAGAGACCTAACTATGGCTACACCTTC.

This clonotype was seen a handful of times. The rearrangement uses TRBV13 and TRBJ2-5; D is undetermined. CDR1 PRHDT and CDR2 FYEKMQ come from the germline V gene (reference sequence). V lost 4 bases to trimming and J lost 1 base, with 10 bases between them. The CDR3 is 14 residues long. For the CDR3, the DNA is TGTGCCAGCAGCTCCGACTGGTTCCAAGAGACCCAGTACTTC. Its protein product is CASSSDWFQETQYF.